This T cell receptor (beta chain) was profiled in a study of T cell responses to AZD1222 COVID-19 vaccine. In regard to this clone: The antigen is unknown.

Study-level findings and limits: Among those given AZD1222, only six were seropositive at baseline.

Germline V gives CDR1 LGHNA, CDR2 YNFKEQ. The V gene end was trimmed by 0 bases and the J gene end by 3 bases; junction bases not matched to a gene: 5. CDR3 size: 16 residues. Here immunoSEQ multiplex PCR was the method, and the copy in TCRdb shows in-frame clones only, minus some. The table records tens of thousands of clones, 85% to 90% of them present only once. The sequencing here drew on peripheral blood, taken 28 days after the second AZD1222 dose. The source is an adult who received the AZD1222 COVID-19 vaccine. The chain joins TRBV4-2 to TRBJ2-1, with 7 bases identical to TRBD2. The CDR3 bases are TGTGCCAGCAGCCAAGATAGGGAGGGGCGCTACAATGAGCAGTTCTTC. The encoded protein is CASSQDREGRYNEQFF.